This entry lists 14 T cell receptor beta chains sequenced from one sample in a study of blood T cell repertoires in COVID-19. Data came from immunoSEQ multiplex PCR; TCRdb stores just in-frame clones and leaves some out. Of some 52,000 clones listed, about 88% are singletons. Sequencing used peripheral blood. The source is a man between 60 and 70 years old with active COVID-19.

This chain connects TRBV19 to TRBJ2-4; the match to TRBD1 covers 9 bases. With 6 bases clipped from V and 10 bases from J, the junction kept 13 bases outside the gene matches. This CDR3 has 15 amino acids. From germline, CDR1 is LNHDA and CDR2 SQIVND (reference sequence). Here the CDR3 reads CASSKMGQGERIQYF. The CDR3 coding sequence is TGTGCCAGTAGCAAGATGGGACAGGGCGAAAGGATTCAGTACTTC. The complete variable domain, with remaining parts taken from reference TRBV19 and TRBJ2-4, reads DGGITQSPKYLFRKEGQNVTLSCEQNLNHDAMYWYRQDPGQGLRLIYYSQIVNDFQKGDIAEGYSVSREKKESFPLTVTSAQKNPTAFYLCASSKMGQGERIQYFGAGTRLSVL.

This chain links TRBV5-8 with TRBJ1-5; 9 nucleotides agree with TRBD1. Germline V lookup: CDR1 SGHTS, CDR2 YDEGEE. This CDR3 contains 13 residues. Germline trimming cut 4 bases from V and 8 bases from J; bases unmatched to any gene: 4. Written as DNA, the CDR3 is TGTGCCAGCAGCCGCGGGACAGGGAAGCCCCAGCATTTT. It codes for CASSRGTGKPQHF.

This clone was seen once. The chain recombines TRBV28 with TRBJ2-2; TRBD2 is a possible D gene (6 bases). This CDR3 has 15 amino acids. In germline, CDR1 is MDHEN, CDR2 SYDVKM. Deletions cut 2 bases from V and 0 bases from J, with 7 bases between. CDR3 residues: CASSLGGTNTGELFF. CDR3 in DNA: TGTGCCAGCAGTTTAGGGGGGACGAACACCGGGGAGCTGTTTTTT.

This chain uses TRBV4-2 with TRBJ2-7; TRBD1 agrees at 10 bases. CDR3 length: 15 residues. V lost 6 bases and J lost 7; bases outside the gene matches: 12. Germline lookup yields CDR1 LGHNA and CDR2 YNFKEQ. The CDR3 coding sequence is TGTGCCAGCAGTCCTAATCCGGGACAGGGGAGGGAGCAGTACTTC. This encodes CASSPNPGQGREQYF.

CDR3 sequence (DNA): TGCAGTGCTAGTACCCAGGGTAGTACCTATGGCTACACCTTC. Amino acid sequence: CSASTQGSTYGYTF. This chain links TRBV20-1 with TRBJ1-2, with D tentatively TRBD1 (5 bases). The V gene's germline CDR1 is DFQATT and CDR2 SNEGSKA (reference sequence). The V end was cut by 3 bases, the J end by 4 bases, with 15 bases between. CDR3 length: 14 residues.

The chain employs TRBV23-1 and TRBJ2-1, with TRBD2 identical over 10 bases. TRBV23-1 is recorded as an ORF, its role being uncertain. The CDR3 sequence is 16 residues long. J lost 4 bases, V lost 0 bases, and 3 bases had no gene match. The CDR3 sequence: CASSQSLAGEYNEQFF. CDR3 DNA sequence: TGCGCCAGCAGTCAATCCCTAGCGGGAGAATACAATGAGCAGTTCTTC.

The CDR3 region has the DNA TGTGCCAGCAGATTCCGGGACAGGGACTACAATGAGCAGTTCTTC. Protein product: CASRFRDRDYNEQFF. The V gene is TRBV2, the J gene TRBJ2-1; 9 nucleotides align to TRBD1. After removal of 6 bases from V and 3 bases from J, the junction contained 6 bases not matched to a gene. Germline loops: CDR1 SNHLY, CDR2 FYNNEI. This CDR3 has 15 residues.

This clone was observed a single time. DNA of the CDR3: TGCGCCAGCAGCCAAGATCTAACTAGAGGAACCATTCAGTACTTC. Its protein is CASSQDLTRGTIQYF. The V call is TRBV4-3, the J call TRBJ2-4; D is possibly TRBD2 (5 bases). Germline loops: CDR1 LGHNA, CDR2 YSLEER. This CDR3 spans 15 amino acids. Trimming removed 0 bases from V and 9 bases from J, with 15 bases in between.

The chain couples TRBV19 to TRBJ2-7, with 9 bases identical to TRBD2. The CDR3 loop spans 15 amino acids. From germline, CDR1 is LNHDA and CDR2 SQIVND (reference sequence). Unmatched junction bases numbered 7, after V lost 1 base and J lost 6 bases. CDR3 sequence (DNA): TGTGCCAGTAGTATAGGAGCGGGAGGCCCTCCCGAGCAGTACTTC. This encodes CASSIGAGGPPEQYF.

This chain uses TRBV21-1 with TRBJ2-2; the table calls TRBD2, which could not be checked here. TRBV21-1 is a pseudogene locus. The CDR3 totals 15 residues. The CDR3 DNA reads TGTGCCAACCTAATTATAGCGGGAGGTCTCGGGGAGCTGTTTTTT. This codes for CANLIIAGGLGELFF.

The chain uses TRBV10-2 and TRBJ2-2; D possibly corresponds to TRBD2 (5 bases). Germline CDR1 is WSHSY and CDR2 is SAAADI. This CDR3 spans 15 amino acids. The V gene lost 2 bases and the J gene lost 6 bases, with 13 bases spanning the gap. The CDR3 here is CASSETVPGSGELFF. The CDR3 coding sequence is TGCGCCAGCAGTGAGACGGTCCCGGGGTCCGGGGAGCTGTTTTTT.

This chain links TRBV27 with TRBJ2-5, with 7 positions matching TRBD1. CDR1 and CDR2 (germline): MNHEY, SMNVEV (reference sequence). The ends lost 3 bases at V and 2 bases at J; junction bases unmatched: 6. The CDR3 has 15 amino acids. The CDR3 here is CASSFVGTAQETQYF. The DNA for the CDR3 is TGTGCCAGCAGTTTTGTCGGGACAGCACAAGAGACCCAGTACTTC.

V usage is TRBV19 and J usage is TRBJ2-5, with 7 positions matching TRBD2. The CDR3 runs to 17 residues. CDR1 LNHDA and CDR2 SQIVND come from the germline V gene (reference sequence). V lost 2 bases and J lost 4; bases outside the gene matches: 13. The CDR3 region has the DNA TGTGCCAGTAGTATATATGCGGGAGACGCCCGGGGAGAGACCCAGTACTTC. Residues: CASSIYAGDARGETQYF. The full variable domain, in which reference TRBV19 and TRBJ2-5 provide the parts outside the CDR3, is DGGITQSPKYLFRKEGQNVTLSCEQNLNHDAMYWYRQDPGQGLRLIYYSQIVNDFQKGDIAEGYSVSREKKESFPLTVTSAQKNPTAFYLCASSIYAGDARGETQYFGPGTRLLVL.

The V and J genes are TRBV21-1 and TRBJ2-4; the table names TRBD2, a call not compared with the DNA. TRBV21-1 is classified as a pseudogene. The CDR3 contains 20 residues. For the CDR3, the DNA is TGTGCCAGCAGCTCAAAAGGGCTAGCGGGAGGGTGGTGGGCCAAAAACATTCAGTACTTC. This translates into CASSSKGLAGGWWAKNIQYF.